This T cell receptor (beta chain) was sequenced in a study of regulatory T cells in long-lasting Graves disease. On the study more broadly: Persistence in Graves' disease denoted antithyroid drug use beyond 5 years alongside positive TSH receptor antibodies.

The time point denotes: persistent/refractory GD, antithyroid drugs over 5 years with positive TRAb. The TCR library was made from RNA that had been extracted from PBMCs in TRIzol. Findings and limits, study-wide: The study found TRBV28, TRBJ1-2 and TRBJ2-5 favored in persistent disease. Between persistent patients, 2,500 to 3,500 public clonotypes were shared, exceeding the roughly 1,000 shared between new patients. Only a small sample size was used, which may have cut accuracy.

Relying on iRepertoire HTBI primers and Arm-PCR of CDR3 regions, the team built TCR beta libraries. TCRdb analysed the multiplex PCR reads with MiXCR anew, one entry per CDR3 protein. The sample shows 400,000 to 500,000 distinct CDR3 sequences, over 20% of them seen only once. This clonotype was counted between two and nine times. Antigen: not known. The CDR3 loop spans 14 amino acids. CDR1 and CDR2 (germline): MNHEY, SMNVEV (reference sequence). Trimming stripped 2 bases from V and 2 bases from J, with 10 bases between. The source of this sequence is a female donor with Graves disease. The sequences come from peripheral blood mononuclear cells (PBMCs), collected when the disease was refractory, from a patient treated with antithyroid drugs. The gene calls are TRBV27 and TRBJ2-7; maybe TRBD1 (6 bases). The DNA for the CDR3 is TGTGCCAGCAGTTTAAGGGGGAAAGCCTACGAGCAGTACTTC. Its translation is CASSLRGKAYEQYF.